Following are 5 T cell receptor beta chains from one sample sequenced in a study of T cells in Graves' hyperthyroidism and ophthalmopathy. Authors of the study amplified TCR beta CDR3 regions from RNA transcripts. RT-PCR in the first round (using the HTBI primer set) targeted the TCR CDR3. TCRdb recomputed calls from the multiplex PCR reads with MiXCR, one row per CDR3 protein. Of under 750,000 distinct CDR3 sequences in the sample, 15% to 20% are singletons; the top ten hold approximately 16%. Source material: blood. The receptors shown here come from a woman in her 50s with Graves' hyperthyroidism that later progressed to Graves' ophthalmopathy.

This rearrangement joins TRBV5-1 to TRBJ1-6; possibly TRBD1 for D (6 bases). The V end lost 0 bases, the J end lost 9 bases, and 7 bases lay between the germline ends. CDR1 SGHRS and CDR2 YFSETQ come from the germline V gene. The CDR3 length is 13 residues. CDR3 sequence (DNA): TGCGCCAGCAGCTTGGACAGGGCTTCACCCCTCCACTTT. Its translation is CASSLDRASPLHF.

For this clonotype: At one end, the junction sequence differs from germline, possibly due to a read error. The V gene is TRBV3-1, the J gene TRBJ2-7, with 14 bases identical to TRBD2. CDR1 LGHDT and CDR2 YNNKEL come from the germline V gene (reference sequence). The CDR3 contains 15 residues. CDR3 residues: CASSPGTSGGYEQHF. The CDR3 coding sequence is TGTGCCAGCAGCCCCGGGACTAGCGGGGGCTACGAGCAGCACTTC.

V and J are TRBV20-1 and TRBJ2-5, with a possible D match to TRBD1 (6 bases). Trimming took off 1 base at V and 2 bases at J, with 14 bases between the two ends. Germline CDR1 DFQATT, CDR2 SNEGSKA (reference sequence). The CDR3 is made up of 15 amino acids. The chain's CDR3 is CSARVQGMIQETQYF. The CDR3 DNA reads as TGCAGTGCTAGAGTTCAGGGGATGATTCAAGAGACCCAGTACTTC.

This clonotype appeared many times. This sequence joins TRBV20-1 and TRBJ2-3, with 8 bases fitting TRBD1. V lost 6 bases, J lost 5 bases, and 7 bases stayed unmatched. The CDR3 contains 13 residues. The germline CDR1 and CDR2 sequences are DFQATT and SNEGSKA (reference sequence). The CDR3 reads CSAQKDRGDTQYF. CDR3 nucleotide sequence: TGCAGTGCCCAGAAAGACAGGGGAGATACGCAGTATTTT.

A note on this clonotype: A much larger clone sits a single nucleotide away, making a read error possible. V gene TRBV6-2 or TRBV6-3 combines with J gene TRBJ2-2; 12 bases agree with TRBD2. The germline CDR1 and CDR2 sequences are MNHEY and SVGEGT. The CDR3 contains 16 residues. CDR3 amino acids: CASSRLAGGPTGGLFF. DNA for the CDR3: TGTGCCAGCAGCCGCCTAGCGGGGGGGCCGACCGGGGGGCTGTTTTTT.